This TCR beta chain is from a study of T cell changes during pregnancy in multiple sclerosis. Profiled with immunoSEQ multiplex PCR; TCRdb holds only in-frame clones, not every one. The sample consists of about 40,000 clones, around 90% of them appearing once. Germline V gene lookup returns CDR1 ENHRY and CDR2 SYGVKD. The CDR3 is 13 residues long. Trimming removed 6 bases at V and 4 bases at J, with 12 bases between. J is TRBJ1-2 and V is TRBV10-3, with D hard to call. This specimen was CD4+ T cells from peripheral blood mononuclear cells, taken in the third trimester of pregnancy. The sequence was obtained from a female donor with multiple sclerosis, enrolled in a pregnancy study. This chain's CDR3 is CAIRIDKIYGYTF. CDR3 DNA: TGTGCCATCAGAATAGACAAAATCTATGGCTACACCTTC.